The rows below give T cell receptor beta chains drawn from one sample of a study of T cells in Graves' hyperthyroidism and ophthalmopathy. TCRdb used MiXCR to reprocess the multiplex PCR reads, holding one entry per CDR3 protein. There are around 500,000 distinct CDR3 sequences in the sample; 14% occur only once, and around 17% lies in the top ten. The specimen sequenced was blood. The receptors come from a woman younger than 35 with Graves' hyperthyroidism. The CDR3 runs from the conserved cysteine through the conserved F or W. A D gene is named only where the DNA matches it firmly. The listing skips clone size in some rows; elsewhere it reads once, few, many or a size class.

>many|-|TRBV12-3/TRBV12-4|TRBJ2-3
TGTGCCAGCAGTTGGCTTCAGGGTGGCACAGATACGCAGTATTTT
CASSWLQGGTDTQYF
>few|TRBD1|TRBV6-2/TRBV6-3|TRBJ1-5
TGTGCCAGCAGTTACAGGGGACAGGGTCTTCAGCCCCAGCATTTT
CASSYRGQGLQPQHF
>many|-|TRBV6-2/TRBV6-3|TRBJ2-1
TGTGCCAGCAGTTACCTTGGGTACAATGAGCAGTTCTTC
CASSYLGYNEQFF
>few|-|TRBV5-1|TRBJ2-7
TGCGCCAGCAGCTTGGACAGACCCTACGAGCAGTACTTC
CASSLDRPYEQYF
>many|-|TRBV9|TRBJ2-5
TGTGCCAGCAGCGTAAATGGGGGGGCACAAGAGACCCAGTACTTC
CASSVNGGAQETQYF
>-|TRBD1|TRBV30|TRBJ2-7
TGTGCCCACGACAGGGCCTACGAGCAGTACTTC
CAHDRAYEQYF
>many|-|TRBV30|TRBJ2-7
TGTGCCTGGATGCCGGCGGAAACCTACGAGCAGTACTTC
CAWMPAETYEQYF
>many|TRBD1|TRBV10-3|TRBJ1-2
TGTGCCATCAGTGCCATGGGACAGGATGGCTACACCTTC
CAISAMGQDGYTF
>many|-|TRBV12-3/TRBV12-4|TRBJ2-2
TGTGCCAGCAGTGTGGGTGGTAGCGGCACCGGGGAGCTGTTTTTT
CASSVGGSGTGELFF
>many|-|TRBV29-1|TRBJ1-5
TGCAGCGTTGGAGGAGGAGGCAATCAGCCCCAGCATTTT
CSVGGGGNQPQHF
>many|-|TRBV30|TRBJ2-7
TGTGCCTGGAGTGAGTCTTCATCCTACGAGCAGTACTTC
CAWSESSSYEQYF
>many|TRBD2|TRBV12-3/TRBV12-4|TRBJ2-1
TGTGCCAGCAGTGCCCATGGACTAGCGGGAATGATATACAATGAGCAGTTCTTC
CASSAHGLAGMIYNEQFF
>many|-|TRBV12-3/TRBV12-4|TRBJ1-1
TGTGCCAGCAGTTTGAATCTTGAAGCTTTCTTT
CASSLNLEAFF
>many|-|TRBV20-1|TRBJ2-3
TGCAGTGCTAGTTTCCCGATAGGGGGTAGGAGCACAGATACGCAGTATTTT
CSASFPIGGRSTDTQYF
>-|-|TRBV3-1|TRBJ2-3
TGTGCCAGCAGCCAAGTTGGGTACGGAGATACGCAGTATTTT
CASSQVGYGDTQYF
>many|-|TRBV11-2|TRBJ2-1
TGTGCCAGCAGCTCACACAATGAGCAGTTCTTC
CASSSHNEQFF
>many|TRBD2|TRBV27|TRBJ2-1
TGTGCCAGCAGTTTATTGGCGGGAGCCTCCTACAATGAGCAGTTCTTC
CASSLLAGASYNEQFF
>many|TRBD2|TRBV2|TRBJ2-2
TGTGCCAGCCGAAAGCTCATTAGCGGGAGAGGTTCCGGGGAGCTGTTTTTT
CASRKLISGRGSGELFF
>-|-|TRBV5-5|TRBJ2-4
TGTGCCAGCCGTGGGGGCGGAACCTTGAATTTCATTCAGTACTTC
CASRGGGTLNFIQYF
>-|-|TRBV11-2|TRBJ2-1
-
CASSFYICSARGMGGLNEQFF
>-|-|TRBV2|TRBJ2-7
TGTGCCAGCAGTGGGGCTGGGTACGAGCAGTACTTC
CASSGAGYEQYF
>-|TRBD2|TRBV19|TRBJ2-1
TGTGCCATCGGGACTAGCGGGAGGGGTAGGGACAATGAGCAGTTCTTC
CAIGTSGRGRDNEQFF
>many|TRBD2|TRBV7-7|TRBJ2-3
TGTGCCAGCAGCTTAGCGCTAAGTTCGGGAGGGCCCCCCGATACGCAGTATTTT
CASSLALSSGGPPDTQYF
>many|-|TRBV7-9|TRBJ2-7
TGTGCCAGCAGCTTAGCGATCGGGGCCGTGTACGAGCAGTACTTC
CASSLAIGAVYEQYF
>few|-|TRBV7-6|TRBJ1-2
TGTGCCAGCAGCTTATCCTTGGGAGCGAACTATGGCTACACCTTC
CASSLSLGANYGYTF
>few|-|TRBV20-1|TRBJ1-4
TGCAGTGCTAGAGATTTACCCAGGGAATCTAATGAAAAACTGTTTTTT
CSARDLPRESNEKLFF
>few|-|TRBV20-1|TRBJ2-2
TGCAGTGCTAGAGATCCCAAAGGAAACGGGGAGCTGTTTTTT
CSARDPKGNGELFF
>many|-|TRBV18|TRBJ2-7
TGTGCCAGCTCAACCACTAGCACGGCCTACGAGCAGTACTTC
CASSTTSTAYEQYF
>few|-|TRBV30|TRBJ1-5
TGTACCTGGAGTGTACAGGACAACCAGCCCCAGCATTTT
CTWSVQDNQPQHF
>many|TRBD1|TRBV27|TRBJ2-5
TGTGCCAGCAGTGCGGGACAGGGGACGGAGACCCAGTACTTC
CASSAGQGTETQYF
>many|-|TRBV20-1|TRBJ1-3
TGCAGTGCTATGAGGGGGGCCACCGGCTCTGGAAACACCATATATTTT
CSAMRGATGSGNTIYF
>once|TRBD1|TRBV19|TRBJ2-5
TGTGCCAGTAGCGGCCCCAAATCCCGGACAGGGTGGGAGACCCAGTACTTC
CASSGPKSRTGWETQYF
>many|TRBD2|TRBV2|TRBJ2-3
TGTGCCAGCACCGTAGCGGGAGGGCCTAGCACAGATACGCAGTATTTT
CASTVAGGPSTDTQYF
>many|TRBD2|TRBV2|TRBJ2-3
TGTGCCAGCTCGGGACTAGCGGGGGGGGATACGCAGTATTTT
CASSGLAGGDTQYF
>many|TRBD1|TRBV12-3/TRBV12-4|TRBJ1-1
TGTGCCAGCACCAAACAGGGGTTGGCAGCTTTCTTT
CASTKQGLAAFF
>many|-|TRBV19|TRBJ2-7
TGTGCCAGTAGTTACGGCGGAGGGTGGTACGAGCAGTACTTC
CASSYGGGWYEQYF
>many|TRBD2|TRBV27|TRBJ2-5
TGTGCCAGCAGGGACAGACTAGCGGGAGGGCAGACCCAGTACTTC
CASRDRLAGGQTQYF
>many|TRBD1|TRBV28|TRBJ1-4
TGTGCCAGCAGTTTAGTGGAGACAGGGCAGGATGAAAAACTGTTTTTT
CASSLVETGQDEKLFF
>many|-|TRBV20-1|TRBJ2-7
TGCAGTGCTAGGGCCTTGGGGGTAGGAGCCTACGAGCAGTACTTC
CSARALGVGAYEQYF
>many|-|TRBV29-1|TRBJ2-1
TGCAGCGTTGAGATCGGACAGTACAATGAGCAGTTCTTC
CSVEIGQYNEQFF
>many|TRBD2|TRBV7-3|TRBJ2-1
TGTGCCAGCAGCTTAGCGGGAGGTGCCCATGAGCAGTTCTTC
CASSLAGGAHEQFF
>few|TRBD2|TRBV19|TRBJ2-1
TGTGCCAGTAGTGCTAGCGGGAGTGGGCCCTACAATGAGCAGTTCTTC
CASSASGSGPYNEQFF
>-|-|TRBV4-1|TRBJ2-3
TGCGCCAGCAGCCTGACGGGGACCTACGGCACAGATACGCAGTATTTT
CASSLTGTYGTDTQYF
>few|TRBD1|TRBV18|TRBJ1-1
TGTGCCAGCTCCCAAAGTCCCCTGACAGGGGGCACTGAAGCTTTCTTT
CASSQSPLTGGTEAFF
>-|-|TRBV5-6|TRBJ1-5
TGTGCCAGCAGCAGTCTCGGGGCGGGCAATCAGCCCCAGCATTTT
CASSSLGAGNQPQHF
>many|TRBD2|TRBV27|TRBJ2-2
TGTGCCAGCAGAACCGGGACTAGCGGGGGGGGGACCGGGGAGCTGTTTTTT
CASRTGTSGGGTGELFF
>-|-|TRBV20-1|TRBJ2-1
TGCAGTGCTTTGAGTCGGAGTACAGGGAGGACCAATGAGCAGTTCTTC
CSALSRSTGRTNEQFF
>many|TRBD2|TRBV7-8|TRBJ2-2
TGTGCCAGCAGCTCATTCGGACTAGCGGGAAACACCGGGGAGCTGTTTTTT
CASSSFGLAGNTGELFF
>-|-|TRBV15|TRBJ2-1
TGTGCCACCAGCAGAGACGGCGGGATGTACAATGAGCAGTTCTTC
CATSRDGGMYNEQFF
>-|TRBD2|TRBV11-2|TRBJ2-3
TGTGCCAGCAGCTTACAGTTAACCGGGACTAGCGGTTCAGATACGCAGTATTTT
CASSLQLTGTSGSDTQYF
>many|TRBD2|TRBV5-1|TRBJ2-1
TGCGCCAGCAGCTTTGGGACTAGCGGGAGAAATGAGCAGTTCTTC
CASSFGTSGRNEQFF
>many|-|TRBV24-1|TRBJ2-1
TGTGCCACCAGTGACCACGTAGGAACCAAGGAGGTTAAAAATGAGCAGTTCTTC
CATSDHVGTKEVKNEQFF
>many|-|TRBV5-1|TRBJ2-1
TGTGCCAGCAGTTGGGGGAATGAGCAGTTCTTC
CASSWGNEQFF